A selection of T cell receptor beta chains follows, all from one sample in a study of cytomegalovirus exposure and HLA in healthy donors. Clones were sequenced by immunoSEQ multiplex PCR, and TCRdb holds only the in-frame ones, with some missing. The sample has roughly 160,000 clones, 60% to 85% seen once. The sequenced sample was PBMCs. These receptors came from a man aged 25 to 40 in good health and CMV-seropositive. Each CDR3 is given with its conserved first and last residue. The D gene is left open where the match is weak. Some rows mark clone size as missing; the rest say once, few, many or name a class of expanded clone.

j_call,clone_size,v_call,d_call,cdr3_nt,cdr3_aa
TRBJ2-5,.,TRBV5-4,TRBD2,TGTGCCAGCAGGGAGGAACCGGGGGGAGAGACCCAGTACTTC,CASREEPGGETQYF
TRBJ2-2,.,TRBV2,.,TGTGCCAGCAGTGGACAGCTTCCGAACACCGGGGAGCTGTTTTTT,CASSGQLPNTGELFF
TRBJ2-2,.,TRBV4-3,.,TGCGCCAGCAGCCAAGGAAGGGGGACCGGGGAGCTGTTTTTT,CASSQGRGTGELFF
TRBJ1-1,.,TRBV9,TRBD1,TGTGCCAGCAGCGTTAGGGGACAGCGGACGAATGAAGCTTTCTTT,CASSVRGQRTNEAFF
TRBJ2-7,once,TRBV28,.,TGTGCCAGCAGGGGCAGGGGGCGGGGGGAGCAGTACTTC,CASRGRGRGEQYF
TRBJ1-6,.,TRBV28,.,TGTGCCAGCAGTTTGGTACAGGGCGATTCACCCCTCCACTTT,CASSLVQGDSPLHF
TRBJ1-1,.,TRBV25-1,.,TGTGCCAGCAGTCACAGATGGCGAACTGAAGCTTTCTTT,CASSHRWRTEAFF
TRBJ2-2,.,TRBV7-9,TRBD2,TGTGCCAGCAGCCCCCAATATAGCGGGGGGGCCTCCACCGGGGAGCTGTTTTTT,CASSPQYSGGASTGELFF
TRBJ2-2,.,TRBV5-6,.,TGTGCCAGCAGCAGGCAGGGCACCGGGGAGCTGTTTTTT,CASSRQGTGELFF
TRBJ2-1,.,TRBV5-1,.,TGCGCCAGCAGCCAAGGGGCCCCCCAGGTCGATGAGCAGTTCTTC,CASSQGAPQVDEQFF
TRBJ1-4,.,TRBV2,.,TGTGCCAGCAGTGGGGTAGGGGCCGATAATGAAAAACTGTTTTTT,CASSGVGADNEKLFF
TRBJ1-6,.,TRBV30,TRBD1,TGTGCCTGGAGTCACAGGGGCGTATATTCACCCCTCCACTTT,CAWSHRGVYSPLHF
TRBJ2-2,.,TRBV7-2,TRBD2,TGTGCCAGCAGGCGGGGGGCGGGGTTGGGGGAGCTGTTTTTT,CASRRGAGLGELFF
TRBJ2-7,.,TRBV7-9,.,TGTGCCAGCAGCTTAGGGGGGCTAGGCGAGCAGTACTTC,CASSLGGLGEQYF
TRBJ1-5,.,TRBV7-2,TRBD1,TGTGCCAGCAGCTTATCGGGGACAGCGGTGGGTCAGCCCCAGCATTTT,CASSLSGTAVGQPQHF
TRBJ2-5,.,TRBV5-1,TRBD1,TGCGCCAGCACCCAGACAGGGGAAGAGACCCAGTACTTC,CASTQTGEETQYF
TRBJ2-7,.,TRBV18,TRBD2,TGTGCCAGCTCACCAGCTAGCGGAGATCACGAGCAGTACTTC,CASSPASGDHEQYF
TRBJ2-1,.,TRBV4-1,TRBD1,TGCGCCAGCAGCCATCCCAAAACAGGGGGGAGCTCCTACAATGAGCAGTTCTTC,CASSHPKTGGSSYNEQFF
TRBJ1-4,.,TRBV10-3,TRBD1,TGTGCCATCAGTGAGTCCGGAGGGGGCGCGGGTGAAAAACTGTTTTTT,CAISESGGGAGEKLFF
TRBJ1-4,.,TRBV28,TRBD1,TGTGCCAGCAGTTTTCCCAGGGGGCGTGAAAAACTGTTTTTT,CASSFPRGREKLFF
TRBJ2-5,few,TRBV9,TRBD1,TGTGCCAGCAGCGCGGGACAGACCCAAGAGACCCAGTACTTC,CASSAGQTQETQYF
TRBJ1-2,.,TRBV27,TRBD1,TGTGCCAGCAGGGGGACAGCTAACTATGGCTACACCTTC,CASRGTANYGYTF
TRBJ2-7,.,TRBV6-6,.,TGTGCCAGCAGATACAACCGGGACAACTCCTACGAGCAGTACTTC,CASRYNRDNSYEQYF
TRBJ2-5,.,TRBV4-1,.,TGCGCCAGCAGCCAAGCGGGACTGCCAAATGCGGAGACCCAGTACTTC,CASSQAGLPNAETQYF
TRBJ1-1,once,TRBV18,.,TGTGCCAGCTCACCTAACCAGGGGAGCACTGAAGCTTTCTTT,CASSPNQGSTEAFF
TRBJ2-1,.,TRBV7-2,TRBD2,TGTGCCAGCAGCTCCAGCCTCCTAGCGGGGGGCTACTCCTACAATGAGCAGTTCTTC,CASSSSLLAGGYSYNEQFF
TRBJ2-5,.,TRBV4-1,.,TGCGCCAGCAGCCACCGAACGTTGGGGGCTCGGTACCAAGAGACCCAGTACTTC,CASSHRTLGARYQETQYF
TRBJ1-1,.,TRBV25-1,.,TGTGCCAGCAGTGATCCGGGGGGGGGAACTTTCTTT,CASSDPGGGTFF
TRBJ2-7,.,TRBV7-2,TRBD1,TGTGCCAGCAGGATGGGACAGGGTTCCTACGAGCAGTACTTC,CASRMGQGSYEQYF
TRBJ2-2,once,TRBV18,TRBD1,TGTGCCAGCTCACTTCGACAGGGGGCGCCTACCGGGGAGCTGTTTTTT,CASSLRQGAPTGELFF
TRBJ2-5,.,TRBV5-1,.,TGCGCCAGCAGCCGGGACACTCAAGAGACCCAGTACTTC,CASSRDTQETQYF
TRBJ2-1,.,TRBV30,TRBD2,TGTGCCTTAACTAGCGGGGGATATAATGAGCAGTTCTTC,CALTSGGYNEQFF
TRBJ2-5,.,TRBV7-2,TRBD2,TGTGCCAGCAGCTTGGTAGCGGGGGGGCCGGGAGAGACCCAGTACTTC,CASSLVAGGPGETQYF
TRBJ2-7,.,TRBV7-2,.,TGTGCCAGCAGCTTAATTCCAGGGGCTTCCTACGAGCAGTACTTC,CASSLIPGASYEQYF
TRBJ2-1,.,TRBV5-4,.,TGTGCCAGCAGCTTGGGGCGGGGTCTAACCTACAATGAGCAGTTCTTC,CASSLGRGLTYNEQFF
TRBJ1-1,few,TRBV28,TRBD1,TGTGCCAGCAGTTCACAGGGGGTCACTGAAGCTTTCTTT,CASSSQGVTEAFF
TRBJ2-5,.,TRBV6-4,TRBD2,TGTGCCAGAATGACTAGCGGGGGAGGTGGAGAGACCCAGTACTTC,CARMTSGGGGETQYF
TRBJ1-6,once,TRBV28,.,TGTGCCAGCAGGGACCTCGGACAGTATTATAATTCACCCCTCCACTTT,CASRDLGQYYNSPLHF
TRBJ1-5,.,TRBV6-1,.,TGTGCCAGCATTTCAGGGAGCAATCAGCCCCAGCATTTT,CASISGSNQPQHF
TRBJ2-3,.,TRBV6-6,TRBD2,TGTGCCAGCAGGGATATTAGCGGGGGGGCATATACGCAGTATTTT,CASRDISGGAYTQYF
TRBJ2-5,.,TRBV2,TRBD2,TGTGCCAGCAGTGGCGGGGGTGGCTTTTTCGAGACCCAGTACTTC,CASSGGGGFFETQYF
TRBJ1-2,.,TRBV5-1,TRBD1,TGCGCCAGCAGCTTGTGGCAGGGGGGTGGCTACACCTTC,CASSLWQGGGYTF
TRBJ2-1,few,TRBV9,TRBD2,TGTGCCAGCAGCGTAGAACTAGCGGGGGTTGAGCAGTTCTTC,CASSVELAGVEQFF
TRBJ2-3,.,TRBV5-1,.,TGCGCCAGCAGCTTGTTTCGCGGAATCACAGATACGCAGTATTTT,CASSLFRGITDTQYF
TRBJ1-2,.,TRBV20-1,TRBD1,TGCAGTGCAGGGACAGGGAATGGCTACACCTTC,CSAGTGNGYTF
TRBJ2-3,.,TRBV28,TRBD1,TGTGCCAGCAGTTCCCCGGACAGGGTCGCGTCTCCGCAGTATTTT,CASSSPDRVASPQYF
TRBJ1-6,few,TRBV6-1,TRBD1,TGTGCCAGCAGGGAGACAGGGACTAATTCACCCCTCCACTTT,CASRETGTNSPLHF
TRBJ1-1,.,TRBV27,TRBD1,TGTGCCAGCAGTTTAGGACAGGGCAGGGTGAACACTGAAGCTTTCTTT,CASSLGQGRVNTEAFF
TRBJ2-2,.,TRBV5-1,TRBD1,TGCGCCAGCAGCCAGCACTGGGGACAGGGGAACACCGGGGAGCTGTTTTTT,CASSQHWGQGNTGELFF
TRBJ1-2,.,TRBV7-9,.,TGTGCCAGCAGCTCAGGAGGAGGAGACTATGGCTACACCTTC,CASSSGGGDYGYTF